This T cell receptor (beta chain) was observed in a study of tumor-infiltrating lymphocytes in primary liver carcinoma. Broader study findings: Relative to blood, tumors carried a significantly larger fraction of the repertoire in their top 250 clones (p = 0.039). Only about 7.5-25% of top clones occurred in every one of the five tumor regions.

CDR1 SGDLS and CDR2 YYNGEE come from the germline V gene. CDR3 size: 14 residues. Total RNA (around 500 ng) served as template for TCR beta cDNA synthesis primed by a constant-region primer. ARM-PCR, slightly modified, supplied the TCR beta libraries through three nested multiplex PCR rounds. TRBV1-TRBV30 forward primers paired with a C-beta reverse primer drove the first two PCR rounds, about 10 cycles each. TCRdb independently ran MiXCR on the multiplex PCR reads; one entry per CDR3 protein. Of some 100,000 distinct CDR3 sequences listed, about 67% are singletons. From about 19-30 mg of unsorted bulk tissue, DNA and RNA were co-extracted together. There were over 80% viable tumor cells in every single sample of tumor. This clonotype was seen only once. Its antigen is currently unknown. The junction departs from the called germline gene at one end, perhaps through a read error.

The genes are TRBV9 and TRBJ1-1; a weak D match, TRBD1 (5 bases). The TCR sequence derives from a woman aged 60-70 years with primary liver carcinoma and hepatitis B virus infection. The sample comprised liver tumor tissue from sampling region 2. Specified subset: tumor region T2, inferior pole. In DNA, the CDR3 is TGTACCAGCAACGTAGACAGTAAGAACACTGAAGCTTTCTTT. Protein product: CTSNVDSKNTEAFF.